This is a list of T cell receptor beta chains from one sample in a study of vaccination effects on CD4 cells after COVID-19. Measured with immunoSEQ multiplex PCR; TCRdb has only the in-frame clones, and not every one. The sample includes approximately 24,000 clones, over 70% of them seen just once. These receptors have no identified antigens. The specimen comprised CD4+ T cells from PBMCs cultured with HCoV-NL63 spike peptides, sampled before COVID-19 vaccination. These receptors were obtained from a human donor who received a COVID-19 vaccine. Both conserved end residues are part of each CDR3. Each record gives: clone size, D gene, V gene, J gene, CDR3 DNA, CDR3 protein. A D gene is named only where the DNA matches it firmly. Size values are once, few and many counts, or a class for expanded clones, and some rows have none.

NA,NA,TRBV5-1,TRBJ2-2,TGCGCCAGCAGCGCCCCGGGCCTGAACACCGGGGAGCTGTTTTTT,CASSAPGLNTGELFF
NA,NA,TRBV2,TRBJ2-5,TGTGCCGGGAAGCAGGGCTTGGAGGGAGAGACCCAGTACTTC,CAGKQGLEGETQYF
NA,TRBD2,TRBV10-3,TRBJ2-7,TGTGCCATCAGTGAGTCGGTGGCGGGGGGGCAGGAGCAGTACTTC,CAISESVAGGQEQYF
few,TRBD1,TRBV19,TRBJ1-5,TGTGCCAGTAGTCCCACCGGGACAGGGTATGTTCAGCCCCAGCATTTT,CASSPTGTGYVQPQHF
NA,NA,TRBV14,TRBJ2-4,TGTGCCAGCAGCCAAGTCGGGGGACTAGCCAAAAACATTCAGTACTTC,CASSQVGGLAKNIQYF
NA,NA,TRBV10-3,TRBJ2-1,TGTGCCATCAGTGATTCCAGGGGCGGTGATGAGCAGTTCTTC,CAISDSRGGDEQFF
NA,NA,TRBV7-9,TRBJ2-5,TGTGCCAGCAGTTCGGGAGCGTGGAATCAAGAGACCCAGTACTTC,CASSSGAWNQETQYF
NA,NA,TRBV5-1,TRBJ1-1,TGCGCCAGCAGCAACAGGGCGGGCACTGAAGCTTTCTTT,CASSNRAGTEAFF
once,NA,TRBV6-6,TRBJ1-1,TGTGCCAGCAGGAAAAACGCAGGGGAGGGGACTGAAGCTTTCTTT,CASRKNAGEGTEAFF
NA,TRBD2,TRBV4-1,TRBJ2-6,TGCGCCAGCAGCCAAGCCCGGGGGGGAAGGGGCTCTGGGGCCAACGTCCTGACTTTC,CASSQARGGRGSGANVLTF
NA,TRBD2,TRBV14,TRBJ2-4,TGTGCCAGCAGCCCGCGGCTAGCGGGGAGTGGGGCCTTAGCCAAAAACATTCAGTACTTC,CASSPRLAGSGALAKNIQYF
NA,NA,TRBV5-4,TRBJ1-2,TGTGCCAGCAGCCCCCGACAGGTTTCTCACTATGGCTACACCTTC,CASSPRQVSHYGYTF
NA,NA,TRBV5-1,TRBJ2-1,TGCGCCAGCAGCTTGGTTAGGCTAGTGGTAGGAAATGAGCAGTTCTTC,CASSLVRLVVGNEQFF
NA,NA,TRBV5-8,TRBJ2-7,TGTGCCAGCAGCTTGCAGGGATACGAGCAGTACTTC,CASSLQGYEQYF
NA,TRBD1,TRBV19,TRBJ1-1,TGTGCCAGTAGTGTAAGGACAGGGGACACTGAAGCTTTCTTT,CASSVRTGDTEAFF
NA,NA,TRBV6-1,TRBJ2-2,TGTGCCAGCAGTGAAGCGCTTGGGGGGGCCGCCGGGGAGCTGTTTTTT,CASSEALGGAAGELFF
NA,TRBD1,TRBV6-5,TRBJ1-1,TGTGCCAGCAGTATGGACAGGGACACTGAAGCTTTCTTT,CASSMDRDTEAFF
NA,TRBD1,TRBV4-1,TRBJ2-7,TGCGCCAGCAGACGGACAGGGGGTTACGAGCAGTACTTC,CASRRTGGYEQYF
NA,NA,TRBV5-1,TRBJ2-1,TGCGCCAGCAAGACGGGACAAGGCAATGAGCAGTTCTTC,CASKTGQGNEQFF
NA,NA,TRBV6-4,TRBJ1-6,TGTGCCAGCAGTGAGGGAGTCTATTCACCCCTCCACTTT,CASSEGVYSPLHF
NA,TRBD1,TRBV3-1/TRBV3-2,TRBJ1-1,TGTGCCAGCAGTCAGGGGGCAGGGGCGGGCACTGAAGCTTTCTTT,CASSQGAGAGTEAFF
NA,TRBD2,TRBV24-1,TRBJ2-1,TGTGCCACCAGTCACCTAGCGGGGTACAATGAGCAGTTCTTC,CATSHLAGYNEQFF
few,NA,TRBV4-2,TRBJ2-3,TGTGCCAGCAGAAACACAGATACGCAGTATTTT,CASRNTDTQYF
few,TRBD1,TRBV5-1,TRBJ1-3,TGCGCCAGCAGCTTGACAGGGGGCGATCTCCCCCCCTCAAACACCATATATTTT,CASSLTGGDLPPSNTIYF
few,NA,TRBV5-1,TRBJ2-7,TGCGCCAGCAGCTTGAGAACGGTATCCTACGAGCAGTACTTC,CASSLRTVSYEQYF
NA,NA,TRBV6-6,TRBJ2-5,TGTGCCAGCAGTCCCCACGGGACGGACCAAGAGACCCAGTACTTC,CASSPHGTDQETQYF
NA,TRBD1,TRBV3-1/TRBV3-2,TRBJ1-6,TGTGCCAGCAGCACAACAGGGGGTTATTCACCCCTCCACTTT,CASSTTGGYSPLHF
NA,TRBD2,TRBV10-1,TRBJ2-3,TGCGCCAGCAGTAGCGGGAGAACAGACAGTTTAAGAGATACGCAGTATTTT,CASSSGRTDSLRDTQYF
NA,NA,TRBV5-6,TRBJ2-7,TGTGCCAGCAGCTTCGGACGGCCAATTCGAGAGCAGTACTTC,CASSFGRPIREQYF
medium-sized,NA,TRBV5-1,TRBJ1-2,TGCGCCAGCAGCTTGGGCGGAGTCGCGGACACCTTC,CASSLGGVADTF
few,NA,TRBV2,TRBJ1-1,TGTGCCTCAGCGGGGGGGAACACTGAAGCTTTCTTT,CASAGGNTEAFF
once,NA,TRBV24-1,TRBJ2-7,TGTGCCACCAGTGACCCCGGGACTGGGAACTCCTACGAGCAGTACTTC,CATSDPGTGNSYEQYF
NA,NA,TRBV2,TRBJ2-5,TGTGCCAGCGGGATTGACGGCCCGGAGACCCAGTACTTC,CASGIDGPETQYF
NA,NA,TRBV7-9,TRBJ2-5,TGTGCCAGCAGCTTAGCGGGGGGACAAGAGACCCAGTACTTC,CASSLAGGQETQYF
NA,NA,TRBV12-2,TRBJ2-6,TGTGCAACTACGCGGGGGTCTTGCAGCTCTGGGGCCAACGTCCTGACTTTC,CATTRGSCSSGANVLTF
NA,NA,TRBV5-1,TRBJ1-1,TGCGCCAGCAGCTTGGAACAGAACACTGAAGCTTTCTTT,CASSLEQNTEAFF
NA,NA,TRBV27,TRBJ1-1,TGTGCCAGCCGCGTAGGGGTCGGAGTGAACACTGAAGCTTTCTTT,CASRVGVGVNTEAFF
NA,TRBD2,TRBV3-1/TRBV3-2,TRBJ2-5,TGTGCCAGCAGCCAGGGACTAGCGGGACAAGAGACCCAGTACTTC,CASSQGLAGQETQYF
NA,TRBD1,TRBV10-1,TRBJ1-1,TGCGCCAGCAGTAACAGGGGGTCGGGAGAAGCTTTCTTT,CASSNRGSGEAFF
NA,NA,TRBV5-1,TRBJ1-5,TGCGCCAGCAGCTTGGATAGTAATAGCAATCAGCCCCAGCATTTT,CASSLDSNSNQPQHF
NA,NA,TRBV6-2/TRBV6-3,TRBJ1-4,TGTGCCAGCAGATACTCCGGGACAAGCATCCCAACTAATGAAAAACTGTTTTTT,CASRYSGTSIPTNEKLFF
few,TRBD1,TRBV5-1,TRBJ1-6,TGCGCCAGCACCCTCCGACAGGGGGAGAATTCACCCCTCCACTTT,CASTLRQGENSPLHF
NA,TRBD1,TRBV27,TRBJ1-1,TGTGCCAGCAGTTATAGACAGGGACTTCACTCTGAAGCTTTCTTT,CASSYRQGLHSEAFF
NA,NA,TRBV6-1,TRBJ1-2,TGTGCCAGCAGTGAAGGGGTAAGGGTCCGTGGCTACACCTTC,CASSEGVRVRGYTF
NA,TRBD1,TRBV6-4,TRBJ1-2,TGTGCCAGCAGTGATCAGGGGGCTGGTGGCTACACCTTC,CASSDQGAGGYTF
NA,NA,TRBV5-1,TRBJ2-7,TGCGCCAGCAGCGCAACATCCGGGACTCTGAACGAGCAGTACTTC,CASSATSGTLNEQYF
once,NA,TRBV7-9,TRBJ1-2,TGTGCCAGCAACGGACGACGGGGAGGCTACACCTTC,CASNGRRGGYTF
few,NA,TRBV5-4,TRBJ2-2,TGTGCCAGCAGCTTAAGTCCCACCGGGGAGCTGTTTTTT,CASSLSPTGELFF
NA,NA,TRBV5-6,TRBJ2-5,TGTGCCAGCAGCTTAGGGACCACAGAGACCCAGTACTTC,CASSLGTTETQYF
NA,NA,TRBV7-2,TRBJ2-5,TGTGCCAGCAGCCTGGGGGGGCCCTGGGAGACCCAGTACTTC,CASSLGGPWETQYF
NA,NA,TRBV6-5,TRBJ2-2,TGTGCCAGCGGGGGGTCTCAACCTGGCACCGGGGAGCTGTTTTTT,CASGGSQPGTGELFF
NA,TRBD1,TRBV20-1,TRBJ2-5,TGCAGTGCTAGTTTGGGACAGGGCCAAGAGACCCAGTACTTC,CSASLGQGQETQYF